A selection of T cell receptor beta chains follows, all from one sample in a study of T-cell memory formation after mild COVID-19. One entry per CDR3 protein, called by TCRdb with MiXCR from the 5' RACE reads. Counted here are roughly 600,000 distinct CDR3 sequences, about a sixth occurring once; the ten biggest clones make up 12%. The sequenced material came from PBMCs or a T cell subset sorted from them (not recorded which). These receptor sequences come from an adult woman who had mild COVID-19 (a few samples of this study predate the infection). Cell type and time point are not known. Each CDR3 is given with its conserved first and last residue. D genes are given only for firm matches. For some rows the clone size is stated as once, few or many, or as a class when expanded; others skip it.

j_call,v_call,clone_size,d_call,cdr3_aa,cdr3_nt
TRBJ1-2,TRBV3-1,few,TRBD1,CASSSRGRGYTF,TGTGCCAGCAGTTCCAGGGGGCGCGGCTACACCTTC
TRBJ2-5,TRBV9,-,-,CASSVAQGGETQYF,TGTGCCAGCAGCGTAGCGCAGGGGGGAGAGACCCAGTACTTC
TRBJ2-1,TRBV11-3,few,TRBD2,CASSPPRLAGNDEQFF,TGTGCCAGCAGCCCCCCCAGACTAGCGGGAAACGATGAGCAGTTCTTC
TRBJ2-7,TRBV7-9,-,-,CASSLVTTNSYEQYF,TGTGCCAGCAGCTTAGTGACGACCAACTCCTACGAGCAGTACTTC
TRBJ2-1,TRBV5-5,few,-,CASSSDRNTMQQFF,TGTGCCAGCAGTTCTGACAGGAATACAATGCAGCAGTTCTTC
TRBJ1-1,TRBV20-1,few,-,CSARGESGQGAFF,TGCAGTGCTAGAGGAGAATCAGGCCAAGGGGCTTTCTTT
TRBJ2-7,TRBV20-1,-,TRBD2,CSAREGRETYEQYF,TGCAGTGCTAGAGAGGGGAGGGAAACCTACGAGCAGTACTTC
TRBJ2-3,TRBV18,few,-,CASSPERTDTQYF,TGTGCCAGCTCACCAGAGCGCACAGATACGCAGTATTTT
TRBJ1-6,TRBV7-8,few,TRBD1,CASSRRQGQDYNSPLHF,TGTGCCAGCAGCCGCCGACAGGGGCAAGACTATAATTCACCCCTCCACTTT
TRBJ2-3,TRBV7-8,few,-,CASSFREVSRIDTQYF,TGTGCCAGCAGCTTCCGGGAAGTATCACGAATAGATACGCAGTATTTT
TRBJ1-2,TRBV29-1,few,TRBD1,CSVDQGAFGGYTF,TGCAGCGTTGATCAGGGGGCATTTGGTGGCTACACCTTC
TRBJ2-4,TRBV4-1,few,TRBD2,CASSHLSGGENIQYF,TGCGCCAGCAGCCACCTGAGCGGGGGTGAAAACATTCAGTACTTC
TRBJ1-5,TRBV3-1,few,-,CASSRKGSNQPQHF,TGTGCCAGCAGCCGTAAGGGAAGCAATCAGCCCCAGCATTTT
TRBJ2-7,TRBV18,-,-,CASSPALYEQYF,TGTGCCAGCTCACCAGCCCTATACGAGCAGTACTTC
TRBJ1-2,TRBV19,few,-,CASSITTGIVLYGYTF,TGTGCCAGTAGTATAACAACCGGGATTGTCCTCTATGGCTACACCTTC
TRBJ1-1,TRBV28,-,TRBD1,CASSFPRTGIFIGRMNTEAFF,TGTGCCAGCAGTTTCCCTCGGACAGGGATTTTCATTGGACGGATGAACACTGAAGCTTTCTTT
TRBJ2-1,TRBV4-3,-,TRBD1,CAISRNRGSYNEQFF,TGCGCCATCAGCCGCAACAGGGGTTCCTACAATGAGCAGTTCTTC
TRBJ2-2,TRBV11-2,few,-,CASSLPLHTGELFF,TGTGCCAGCAGCCTACCTCTACACACCGGGGAGCTGTTTTTT
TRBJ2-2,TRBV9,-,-,CASSVGVAGELFF,TGTGCCAGCAGCGTAGGGGTCGCCGGGGAGCTGTTTTTT
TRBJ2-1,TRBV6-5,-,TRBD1,CASSYLSRTGKINEQFF,TGTGCCAGCAGTTACCTTTCCCGGACAGGGAAGATAAATGAGCAGTTCTTC
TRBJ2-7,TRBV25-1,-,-,CASSERSGLTYEQYF,TGTGCCAGCAGTGAAAGGAGCGGACTTACCTACGAGCAGTACTTC
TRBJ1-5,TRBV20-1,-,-,CSATEVGAYQPQHF,TGCAGTGCTACCGAGGTGGGGGCATATCAGCCCCAGCATTTT